The following is a TCR beta chain sequence with its context. Germline V gene sequence: CDR1 LGHDT, CDR2 YNNKEL (reference sequence). V was cut by 5 bases and J by 4 bases, with 14 bases left in between. The CDR3 length is 14 residues. Sequenced by immunoSEQ multiplex PCR; TCRdb stores in-frame clones only, minus some. Of 95,000 to 150,000 clones in the sample, less than 75% were seen once. The record originates from a study of blood T cell repertoires in COVID-19. The sequence derives from a human donor with acute or convalescent COVID-19. The donor label of this sample is uncertain. Sequencing was carried out using peripheral blood. The J gene is TRBJ1-2, the V gene TRBV3-1 (or the pseudogene TRBV3-2); D is ambiguous. The CDR3 region is CASSSRTSSYGYTF. In nucleotides, the CDR3 is TGTGCCAGCAGCTCCCGGACTTCTAGCTATGGCTACACCTTC.